Below are 11 T cell receptor beta chains sequenced from a single sample in a study of shared clonotypes between healthy human individuals. CD45RO negativity and positive selection for CCR7 defined naive CD8 cells, a population that excluded terminally differentiated effector memory CD45RA+ cells. Clones were read by immunoSEQ multiplex PCR, and TCRdb kept only the in-frame ones, dropping some. Here the sample spans roughly 1,800,000 clones, about 95% being singletons. Sequenced input: naive CD8+ T cells sorted from blood. Every receptor here comes from a man aged 18 to 30 in good health.

The genes are TRBV10-1 and TRBJ2-1; 11 bases align to TRBD2. In germline, CDR1 is WNHNN, CDR2 SYGVQD (reference sequence). This CDR3 contains 18 residues. With V trimmed by 0 bases and J by 5 bases, 9 bases remained unmatched. CDR3 in amino acids: CASSESAAVAGGNNEQFF. The DNA of the CDR3 is TGCGCCAGCAGTGAGTCCGCGGCCGTAGCGGGAGGGAACAATGAGCAGTTCTTC.

A note on this clone: This CDR3 is also generated by other DNA sequences in the sample. The chain employs TRBV5-1 and TRBJ2-7; 8 nucleotides align to TRBD1. There are 15 residues in the CDR3. V shed 2 bases and J 1 base; nucleotides not matched to a gene: 5. CDR1 is SGHRS, CDR2 YFSETQ, per germline. CDR3 in amino acids: CASSLGQGWSYEQYF. CDR3 bases: TGCGCCAGCAGCTTAGGACAGGGATGGTCCTACGAGCAGTACTTC.

This chain connects TRBV6-5 to TRBJ2-7; TRBD1 matches 7 bases. V lost 5 bases to trimming and J lost 3 bases; unmatched junction nucleotides: 4. Germline CDR1 reads MNHEY; CDR2 reads SVGAGI. The CDR3 loop spans 13 amino acids. CDR3 residues: CASSERQGYEQYF. The CDR3 coding sequence is TGTGCCAGCAGTGAAAGACAGGGCTACGAGCAGTACTTC.

This sequence joins TRBV4-2 and TRBJ1-2; D gene ambiguous. This CDR3 spans 15 amino acids. Germline lookup yields CDR1 LGHNA and CDR2 YNFKEQ. The V end was cut by 0 bases, the J end by 4 bases, with 12 bases between. CDR3 sequence: CASSQDFPSTYGYTF. Here the CDR3 DNA reads TGTGCCAGCAGCCAAGATTTCCCCTCGACCTATGGCTACACCTTC.

V is TRBV7-9 and J is TRBJ2-7; tentatively, D is TRBD1 or TRBD2 (6 bases each). The germline CDR1 and CDR2 sequences are SEHNR and FQNEAQ (reference sequence). The V end lost 6 bases, the J end lost 6 bases, and 12 bases lay between the germline ends. The CDR3 is made up of 12 amino acids. CDR3 bases: TGTGCCAGCAGGTTACAGGGAGGCGAGCAGTACTTC. Its protein is CASRLQGGEQYF.

The chain recombines TRBV30 with TRBJ2-5; possibly TRBD1 for D (5 bases). The CDR3 is 13 residues long. CDR1 and CDR2 (germline): GTSNPN, SVGIG (reference sequence). V lost 2 bases and J lost 1, with 8 bases in between. CDR3 protein: CAWSTDSQETQYF. DNA for the CDR3: TGTGCCTGGAGTACCGACAGCCAAGAGACCCAGTACTTC.

The chain combines TRBV6-1 with TRBJ2-7; 7 bases are shared with TRBD1. CDR3 size: 13 residues. V gave up 4 bases and J gave up 6 bases; unmatched junction bases: 6. Germline V lookup: CDR1 MNHNS, CDR2 SASEGT. DNA for the CDR3: TGTGCCAGCAGTGCGACAGGGCCTCTCGAGCAGTACTTC. Its translation is CASSATGPLEQYF.

Points on this clone: Other DNA sequences in the same sample also yield this CDR3. The genes are TRBV30 and TRBJ2-1; D ambiguous. The CDR3 has 12 residues. Germline V gene sequence: CDR1 GTSNPN, CDR2 SVGIG (reference sequence). The V gene lost 0 bases and the J gene lost 4 bases, with 4 bases spanning the gap. Here the CDR3 DNA reads TGTGCCTGGAGTGTTGGTTACAATGAGCAGTTCTTC. It encodes CAWSVGYNEQFF.

This clone was detected once. Other DNA sequences from this sample encode an identical CDR3 as well. V gene TRBV5-1 combines with J gene TRBJ2-7; TRBD2 matches at 8 bases. Germline V gene sequence: CDR1 SGHRS, CDR2 YFSETQ. V shed 3 bases and J 1 base; nucleotides not matched to a gene: 3. The CDR3 covers 14 residues. The chain's CDR3 is CASSYTGGSYEQYF. The CDR3 DNA follows: TGCGCCAGCAGCTATACGGGGGGGTCCTACGAGCAGTACTTC. Drawing the rest from reference TRBV5-1 and TRBJ2-7, the complete variable domain is KAGVTQTPRYLIKTRGQQVTLSCSPISGHRSVSWYQQTPGQGLQFLFEYFSETQRNKGNFPGRFSGRQFSNSRSEMNVSTLELGDSALYLCASSYTGGSYEQYFGPGTRLTVT.

This chain links TRBV6-4 with TRBJ1-5, with TRBD1 as a possible D gene (6 bases). Germline CDR1 reads MRHNA; CDR2 reads SNTAGT. Trimming removed 5 bases at V and 0 bases at J, with 26 bases between. The CDR3 consists of 20 residues. CDR3 residues: CASSFWTETEPDYSNQPQHF. The CDR3 nucleotides read TGTGCCAGCAGTTTTTGGACAGAAACGGAACCGGATTATAGCAATCAGCCCCAGCATTTT.

The chain employs TRBV10-3 and TRBJ1-1; a possible D gene is TRBD1 (5 bases). The germline V gene has CDR1 ENHRY and CDR2 SYGVKD. Trimming removed 1 base at V and 3 bases at J, with 12 bases between. This CDR3 comprises 15 residues. CDR3 in amino acids: CAISELGTGDTEAFF. CDR3 in DNA: TGTGCCATCAGTGAGTTGGGAACGGGGGACACTGAAGCTTTCTTT.